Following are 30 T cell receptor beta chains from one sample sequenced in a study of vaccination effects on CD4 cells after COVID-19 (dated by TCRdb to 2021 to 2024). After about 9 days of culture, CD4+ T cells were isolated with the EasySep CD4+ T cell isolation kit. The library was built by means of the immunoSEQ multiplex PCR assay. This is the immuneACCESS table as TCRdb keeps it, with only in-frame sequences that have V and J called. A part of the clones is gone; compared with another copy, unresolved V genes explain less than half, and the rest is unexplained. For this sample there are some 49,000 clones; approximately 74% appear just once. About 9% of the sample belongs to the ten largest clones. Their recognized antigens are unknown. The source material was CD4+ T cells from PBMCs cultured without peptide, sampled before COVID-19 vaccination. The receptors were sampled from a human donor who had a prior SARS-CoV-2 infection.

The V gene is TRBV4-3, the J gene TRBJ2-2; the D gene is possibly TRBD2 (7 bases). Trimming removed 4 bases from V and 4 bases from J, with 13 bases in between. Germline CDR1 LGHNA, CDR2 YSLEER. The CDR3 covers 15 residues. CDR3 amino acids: CASSPEGGRTGELFF. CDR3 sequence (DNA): TGCGCCAGCAGCCCCGAGGGGGGGCGCACCGGGGAGCTGTTTTTT.

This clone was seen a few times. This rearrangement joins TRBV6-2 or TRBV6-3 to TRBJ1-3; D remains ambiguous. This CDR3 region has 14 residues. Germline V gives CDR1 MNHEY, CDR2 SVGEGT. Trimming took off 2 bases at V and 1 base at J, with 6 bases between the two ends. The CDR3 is CASSYKGSGNTIYF. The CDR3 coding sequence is TGTGCCAGCAGTTACAAGGGATCTGGAAACACCATATATTTT.

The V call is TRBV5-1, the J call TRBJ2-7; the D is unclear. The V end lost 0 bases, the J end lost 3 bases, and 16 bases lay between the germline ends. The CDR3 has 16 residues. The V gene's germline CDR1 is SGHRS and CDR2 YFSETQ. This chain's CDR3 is CASSLGPFRASYEQYF. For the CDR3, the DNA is TGCGCCAGCAGCTTGGGGCCATTTCGGGCGAGCTACGAGCAGTACTTC.

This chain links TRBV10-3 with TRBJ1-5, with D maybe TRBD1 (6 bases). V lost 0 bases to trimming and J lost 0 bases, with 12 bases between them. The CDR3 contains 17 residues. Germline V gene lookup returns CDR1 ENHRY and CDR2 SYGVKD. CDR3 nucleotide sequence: TGTGCCATCAGTGAGTCCCGGACAGCAATTAGCAATCAGCCCCAGCATTTT. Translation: CAISESRTAISNQPQHF.

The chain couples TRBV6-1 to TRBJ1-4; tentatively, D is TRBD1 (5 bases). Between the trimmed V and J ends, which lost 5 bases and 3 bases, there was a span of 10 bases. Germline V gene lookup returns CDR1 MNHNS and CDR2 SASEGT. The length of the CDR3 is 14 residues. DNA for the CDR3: TGTGCCAGCAGTCTACAGGCGCCTAATGAAAAACTGTTTTTT. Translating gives CASSLQAPNEKLFF.

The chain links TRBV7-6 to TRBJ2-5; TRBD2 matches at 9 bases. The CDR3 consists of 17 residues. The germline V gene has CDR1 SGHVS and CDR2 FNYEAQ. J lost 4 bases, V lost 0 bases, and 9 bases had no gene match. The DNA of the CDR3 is TGTGCCAGCAGCTTAGCAGGACTAGCGCCCTCGGGAGAGACCCAGTACTTC. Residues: CASSLAGLAPSGETQYF.

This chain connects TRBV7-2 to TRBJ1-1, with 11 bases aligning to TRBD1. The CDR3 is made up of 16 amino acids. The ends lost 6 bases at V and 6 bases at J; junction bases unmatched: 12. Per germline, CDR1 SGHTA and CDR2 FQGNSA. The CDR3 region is CASSFNPGQGEAEAFF. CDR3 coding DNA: TGTGCCAGCAGTTTTAATCCGGGACAGGGGGAAGCTGAAGCTTTCTTT.

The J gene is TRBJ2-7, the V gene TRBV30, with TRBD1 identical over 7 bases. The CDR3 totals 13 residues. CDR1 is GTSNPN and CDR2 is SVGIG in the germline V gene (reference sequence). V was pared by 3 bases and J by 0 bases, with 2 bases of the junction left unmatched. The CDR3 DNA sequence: TGTGCCTGGAGAGGACAGGTCTCCTACGAGCAGTACTTC. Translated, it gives CAWRGQVSYEQYF.

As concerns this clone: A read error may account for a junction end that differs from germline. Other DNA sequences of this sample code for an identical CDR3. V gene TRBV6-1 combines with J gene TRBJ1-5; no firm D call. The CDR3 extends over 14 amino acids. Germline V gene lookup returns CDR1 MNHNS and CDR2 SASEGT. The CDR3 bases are TGTGCCAGCAGTGAAGCGGCTCCCAATCAGCCTCAGCATTTT. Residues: CASSEAAPNQPQHF.

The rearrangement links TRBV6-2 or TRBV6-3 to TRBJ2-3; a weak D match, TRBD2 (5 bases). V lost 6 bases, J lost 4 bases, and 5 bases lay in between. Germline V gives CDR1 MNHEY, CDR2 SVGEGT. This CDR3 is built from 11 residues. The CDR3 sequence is CASSGADTQYF. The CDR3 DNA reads TGTGCCAGCAGCGGGGCAGATACGCAGTATTTT.

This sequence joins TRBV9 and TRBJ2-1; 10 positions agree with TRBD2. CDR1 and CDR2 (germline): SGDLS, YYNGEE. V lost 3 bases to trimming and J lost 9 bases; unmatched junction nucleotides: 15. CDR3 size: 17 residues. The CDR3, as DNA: TGTGCCAGCAGCGAATTAGGACTAGCGGTTACCCTTGGTGAGCAGTTCTTC. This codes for CASSELGLAVTLGEQFF.

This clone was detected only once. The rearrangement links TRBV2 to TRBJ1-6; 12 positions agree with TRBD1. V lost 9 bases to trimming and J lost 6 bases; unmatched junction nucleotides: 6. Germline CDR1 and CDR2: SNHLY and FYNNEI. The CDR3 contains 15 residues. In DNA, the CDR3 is TGTGCCAGTGGGGACAGGGGGCAACGTAATTCACCCCTCCACTTT. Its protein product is CASGDRGQRNSPLHF.

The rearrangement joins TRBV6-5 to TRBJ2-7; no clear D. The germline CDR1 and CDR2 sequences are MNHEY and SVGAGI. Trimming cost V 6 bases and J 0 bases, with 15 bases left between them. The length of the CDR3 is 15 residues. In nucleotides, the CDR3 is TGTGCCAGCAGACTTAACCTTGTTCTCTCCTACGAGCAGTACTTC. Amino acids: CASRLNLVLSYEQYF.

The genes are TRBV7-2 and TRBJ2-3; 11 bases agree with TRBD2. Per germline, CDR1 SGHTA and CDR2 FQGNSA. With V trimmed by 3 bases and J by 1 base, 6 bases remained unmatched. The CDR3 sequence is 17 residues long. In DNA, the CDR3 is TGTGCCAGCAGCTTGGGGTTACTAGCGGGGGGCACAGATACGCAGTATTTT. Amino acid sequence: CASSLGLLAGGTDTQYF.

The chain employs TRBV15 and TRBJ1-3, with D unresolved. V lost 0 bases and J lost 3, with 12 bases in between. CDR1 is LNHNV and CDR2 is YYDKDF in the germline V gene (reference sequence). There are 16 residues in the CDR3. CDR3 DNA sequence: TGTGCCACCAGCAGAGATGTAGGGTTTTTTGGAAACACCATATATTTT. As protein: CATSRDVGFFGNTIYF.

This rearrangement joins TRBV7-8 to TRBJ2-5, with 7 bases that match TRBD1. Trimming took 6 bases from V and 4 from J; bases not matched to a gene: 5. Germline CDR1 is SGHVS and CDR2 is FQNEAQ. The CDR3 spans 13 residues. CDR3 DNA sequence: TGTGCCAGCAGATTTGAGGGGGCAGAGACCCAGTACTTC. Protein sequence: CASRFEGAETQYF.

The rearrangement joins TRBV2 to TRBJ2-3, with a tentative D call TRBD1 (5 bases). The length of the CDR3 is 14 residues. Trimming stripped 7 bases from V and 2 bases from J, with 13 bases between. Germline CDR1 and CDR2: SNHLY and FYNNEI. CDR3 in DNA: TGTGCCAGCACCCAGGGCGTTTACACAGATACGCAGTATTTT. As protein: CASTQGVYTDTQYF.

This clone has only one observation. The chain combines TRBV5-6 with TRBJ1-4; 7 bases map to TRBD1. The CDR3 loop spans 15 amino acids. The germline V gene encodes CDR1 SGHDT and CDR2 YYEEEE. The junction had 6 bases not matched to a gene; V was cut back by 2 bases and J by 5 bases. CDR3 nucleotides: TGTGCCAGCAGCTTTGGGACAGACCAAAATGAAAAACTGTTTTTT. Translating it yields CASSFGTDQNEKLFF. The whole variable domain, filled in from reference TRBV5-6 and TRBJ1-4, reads DAGVTQSPTHLIKTRGQQVTLRCSPKSGHDTVSWYQQALGQGPQFIFQYYEEEERQRGNFPDRFSGHQFPNYSSELNVNALLLGDSALYLCASSFGTDQNEKLFFGSGTQLSVL.

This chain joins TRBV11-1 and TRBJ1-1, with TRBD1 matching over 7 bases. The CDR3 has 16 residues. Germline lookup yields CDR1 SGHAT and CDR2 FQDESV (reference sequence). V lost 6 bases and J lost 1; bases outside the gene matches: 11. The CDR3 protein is CASRPGAGGRNTEAFF. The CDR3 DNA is TGTGCCAGCAGACCTGGGGCAGGGGGGAGGAACACTGAAGCTTTCTTT.

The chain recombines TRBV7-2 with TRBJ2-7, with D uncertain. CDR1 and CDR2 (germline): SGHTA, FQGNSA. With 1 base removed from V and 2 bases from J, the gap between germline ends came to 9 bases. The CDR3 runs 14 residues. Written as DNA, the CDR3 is TGTGCCAGCAGCTTAGGGGATTTGCCCTACGAGCAGTACTTC. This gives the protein CASSLGDLPYEQYF.

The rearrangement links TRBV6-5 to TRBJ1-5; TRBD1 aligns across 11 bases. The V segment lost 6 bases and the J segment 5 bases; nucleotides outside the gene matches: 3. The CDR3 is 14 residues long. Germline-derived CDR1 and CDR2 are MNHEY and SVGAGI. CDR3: CASRGTGGDQPQHF. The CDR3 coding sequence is TGTGCCAGCAGAGGGACAGGGGGGGATCAGCCCCAGCATTTT.

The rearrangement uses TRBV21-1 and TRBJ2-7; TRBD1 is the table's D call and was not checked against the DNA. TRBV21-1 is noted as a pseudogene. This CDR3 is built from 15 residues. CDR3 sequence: CASSKGSRTLYEQYF. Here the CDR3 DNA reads TGTGCCAGCAGCAAAGGATCCAGGACACTCTACGAGCAGTACTTC.

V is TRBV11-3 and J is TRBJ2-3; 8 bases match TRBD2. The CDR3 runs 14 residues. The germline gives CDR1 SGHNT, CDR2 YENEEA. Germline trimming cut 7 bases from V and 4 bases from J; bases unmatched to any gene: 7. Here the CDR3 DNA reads TGTGCCAGCACGGGACTAGTTTCCCCAGATACGCAGTATTTT. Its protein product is CASTGLVSPDTQYF.

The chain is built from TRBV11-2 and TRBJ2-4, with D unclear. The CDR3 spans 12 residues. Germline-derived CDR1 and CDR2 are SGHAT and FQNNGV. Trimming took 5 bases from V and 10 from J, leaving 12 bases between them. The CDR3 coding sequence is TGTGCCAGCAGCCCGAGCTTTATGATTCAGTACTTC. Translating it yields CASSPSFMIQYF.

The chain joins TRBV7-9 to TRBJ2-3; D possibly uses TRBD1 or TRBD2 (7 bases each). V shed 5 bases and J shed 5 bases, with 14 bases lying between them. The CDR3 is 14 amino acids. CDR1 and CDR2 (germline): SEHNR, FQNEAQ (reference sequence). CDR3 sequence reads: CASSPGGGGDTQYF. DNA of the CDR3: TGTGCCAGCAGCCCAGGGGGGGGCGGAGATACGCAGTATTTT.

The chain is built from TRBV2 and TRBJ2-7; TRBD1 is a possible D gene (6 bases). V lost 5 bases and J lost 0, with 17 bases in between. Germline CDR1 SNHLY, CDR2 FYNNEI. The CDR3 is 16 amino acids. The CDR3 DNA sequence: TGTGCCAGCAGTATTTTCTCGGACAGAGTCTCCTACGAGCAGTACTTC. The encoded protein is CASSIFSDRVSYEQYF.

Here the CDR3 DNA reads TGTGCCAGCAGCCCCGGGACTAGCGGGGGCCGCCGTACCGGGGAGCTGTTTTTT. Encoded protein: CASSPGTSGGRRTGELFF. The V call is TRBV11-3, the J call TRBJ2-2, with 14 bases lining up with TRBD2. V shed 5 bases and J 5 bases; nucleotides not matched to a gene: 10. The CDR3 contains 18 residues. Germline lookup yields CDR1 SGHNT and CDR2 YENEEA.

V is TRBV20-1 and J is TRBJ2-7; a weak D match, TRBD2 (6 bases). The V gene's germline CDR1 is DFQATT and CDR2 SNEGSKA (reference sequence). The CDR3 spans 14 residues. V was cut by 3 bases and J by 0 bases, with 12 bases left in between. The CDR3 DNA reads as TGCAGTGCTAGTCGTACTAGCCCCTCCTACGAGCAGTACTTC. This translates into CSASRTSPSYEQYF.

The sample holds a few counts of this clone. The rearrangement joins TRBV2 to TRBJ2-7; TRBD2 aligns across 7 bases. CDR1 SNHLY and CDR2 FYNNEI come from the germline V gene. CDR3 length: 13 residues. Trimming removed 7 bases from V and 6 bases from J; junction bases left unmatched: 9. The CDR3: CASTGIWGGEQYF. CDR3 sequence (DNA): TGTGCCAGCACGGGGATATGGGGGGGCGAGCAGTACTTC.

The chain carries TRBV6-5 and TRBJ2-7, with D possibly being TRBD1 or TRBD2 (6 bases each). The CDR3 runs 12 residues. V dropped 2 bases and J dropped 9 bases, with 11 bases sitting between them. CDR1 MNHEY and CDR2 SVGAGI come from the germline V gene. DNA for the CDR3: TGTGCCAGCAGTTACCCCCGGGGGCGGCAGTACTTC. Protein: CASSYPRGRQYF.